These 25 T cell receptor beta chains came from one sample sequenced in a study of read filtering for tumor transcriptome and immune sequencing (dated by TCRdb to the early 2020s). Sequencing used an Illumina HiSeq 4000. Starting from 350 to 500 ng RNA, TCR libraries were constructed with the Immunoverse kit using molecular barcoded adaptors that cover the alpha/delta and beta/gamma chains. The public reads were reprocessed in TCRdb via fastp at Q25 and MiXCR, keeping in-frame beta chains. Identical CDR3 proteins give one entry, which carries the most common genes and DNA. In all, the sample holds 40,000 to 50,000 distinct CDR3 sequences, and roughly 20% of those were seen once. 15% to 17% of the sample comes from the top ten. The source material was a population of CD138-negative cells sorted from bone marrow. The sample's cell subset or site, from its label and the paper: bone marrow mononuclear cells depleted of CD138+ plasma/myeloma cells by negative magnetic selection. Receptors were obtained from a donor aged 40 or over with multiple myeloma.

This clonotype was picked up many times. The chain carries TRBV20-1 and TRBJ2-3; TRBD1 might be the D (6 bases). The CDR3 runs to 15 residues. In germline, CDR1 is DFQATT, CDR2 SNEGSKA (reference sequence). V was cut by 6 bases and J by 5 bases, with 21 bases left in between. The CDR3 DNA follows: TGCAGTGCGACCGGGACACAGGGAGAAGGAGATACGCAGTATTTT. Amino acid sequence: CSATGTQGEGDTQYF.

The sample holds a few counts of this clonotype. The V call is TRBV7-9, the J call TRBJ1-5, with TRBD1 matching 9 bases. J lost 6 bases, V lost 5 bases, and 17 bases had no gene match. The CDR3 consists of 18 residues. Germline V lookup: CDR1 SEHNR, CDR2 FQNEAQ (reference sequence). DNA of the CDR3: TGTGCCAGCAGCCTATCGGGCTCGGGACAGGGACGATCTCAGCCCCAGCATTTT. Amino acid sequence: CASSLSGSGQGRSQPQHF.

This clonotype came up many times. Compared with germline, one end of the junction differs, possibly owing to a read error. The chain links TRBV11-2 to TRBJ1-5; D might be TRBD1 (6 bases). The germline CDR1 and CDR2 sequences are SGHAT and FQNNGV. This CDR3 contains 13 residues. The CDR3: CASSLGGFQPQHF. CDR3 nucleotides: TGTGCCAGCAGTTTAGGGGGATTCCAGCCCCAGCATTTT.

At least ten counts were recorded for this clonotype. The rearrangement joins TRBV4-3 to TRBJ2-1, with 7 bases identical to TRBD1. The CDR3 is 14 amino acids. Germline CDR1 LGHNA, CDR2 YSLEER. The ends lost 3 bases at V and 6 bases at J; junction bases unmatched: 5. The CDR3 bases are TGCGCCAGCAGCCAGGACCACAGGGGCAATGAGCAGTTCTTC. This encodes CASSQDHRGNEQFF.

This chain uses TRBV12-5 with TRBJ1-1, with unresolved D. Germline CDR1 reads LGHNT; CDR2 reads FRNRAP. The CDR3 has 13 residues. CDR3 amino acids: CASCLAASTEAFF. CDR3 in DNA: TGTGCCAGTTGTTTGGCAGCGAGCACTGAAGCTTTCTTT.

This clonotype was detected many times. The CDR3 region has the DNA TGCGCCAGCAGCTTGGATCCGGGAGGAACAGATACGCAGTATTTT. Residues: CASSLDPGGTDTQYF. V usage is TRBV5-1 and J usage is TRBJ2-3; 7 nucleotides agree with TRBD2. Germline-derived CDR1 and CDR2 are SGHRS and YFSETQ. This CDR3 has 15 amino acids. V trimming: 0 bases; J trimming: 3 bases; junction bases outside the gene matches: 4.

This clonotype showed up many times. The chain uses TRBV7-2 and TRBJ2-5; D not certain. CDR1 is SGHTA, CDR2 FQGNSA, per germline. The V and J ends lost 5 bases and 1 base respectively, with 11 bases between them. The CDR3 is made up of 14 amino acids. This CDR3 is CASSASWTQETQYF. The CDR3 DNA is TGTGCCAGCAGCGCAAGCTGGACCCAAGAGACCCAGTACTTC.

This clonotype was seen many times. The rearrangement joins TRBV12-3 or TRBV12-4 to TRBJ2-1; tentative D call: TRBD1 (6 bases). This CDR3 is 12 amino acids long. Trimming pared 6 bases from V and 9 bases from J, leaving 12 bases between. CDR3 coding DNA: TGTGCCAGCAGCCTCAGGGGAACTGAGCAGTTCTTC. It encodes CASSLRGTEQFF.

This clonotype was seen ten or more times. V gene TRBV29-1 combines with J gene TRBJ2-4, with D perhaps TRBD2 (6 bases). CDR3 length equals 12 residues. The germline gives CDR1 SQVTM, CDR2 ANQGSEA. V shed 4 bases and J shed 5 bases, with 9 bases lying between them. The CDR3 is CSVVSGQNIQYF. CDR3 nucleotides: TGCAGCGTTGTTAGCGGACAAAACATTCAGTACTTC.

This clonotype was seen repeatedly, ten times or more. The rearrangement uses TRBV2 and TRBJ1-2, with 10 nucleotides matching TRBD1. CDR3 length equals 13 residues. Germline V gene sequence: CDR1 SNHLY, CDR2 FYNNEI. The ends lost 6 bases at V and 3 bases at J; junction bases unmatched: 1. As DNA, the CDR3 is TGTGCCAGCAGGGACAGGGGGGACTATGGCTACACCTTC. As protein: CASRDRGDYGYTF.

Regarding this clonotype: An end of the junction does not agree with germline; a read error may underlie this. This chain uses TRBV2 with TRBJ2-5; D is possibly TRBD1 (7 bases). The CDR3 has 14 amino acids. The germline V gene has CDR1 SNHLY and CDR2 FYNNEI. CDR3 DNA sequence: TGTGCCAGCGGACTTCAGGGGGGCTCAGAGGCCCAGTACTTC. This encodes CASGLQGGSEAQYF.

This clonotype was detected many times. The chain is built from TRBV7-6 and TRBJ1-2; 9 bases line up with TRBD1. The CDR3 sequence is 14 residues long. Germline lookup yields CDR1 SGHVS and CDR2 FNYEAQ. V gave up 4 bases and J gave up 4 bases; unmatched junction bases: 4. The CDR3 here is CASSWGQGGYGYTF. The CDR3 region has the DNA TGTGCCAGCAGCTGGGGACAGGGCGGCTATGGCTACACCTTC.

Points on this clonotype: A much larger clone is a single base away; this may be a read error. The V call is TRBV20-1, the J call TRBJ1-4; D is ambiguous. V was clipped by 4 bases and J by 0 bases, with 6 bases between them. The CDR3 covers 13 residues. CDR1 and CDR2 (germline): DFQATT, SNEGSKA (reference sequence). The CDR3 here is CSANPATNEKLFF. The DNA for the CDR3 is TGCAGTGCTAATCCTGCAACTAATGAAAAACTGTTTTTT.

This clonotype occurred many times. The CDR3 bases are TGCAGCGTTGGATCTGAGCGGGGGCGCACCGGGGAGCTGTTTTTT. Encoded protein: CSVGSERGRTGELFF. The chain is built from TRBV29-1 and TRBJ2-2, with 8 bases identical to TRBD2. Germline V gene data show CDR1 as SQVTM and CDR2 as ANQGSEA. The CDR3 length is 15 residues. Trimming at V came to 4 bases and at J to 4 bases, leaving 8 bases not matched to a gene.

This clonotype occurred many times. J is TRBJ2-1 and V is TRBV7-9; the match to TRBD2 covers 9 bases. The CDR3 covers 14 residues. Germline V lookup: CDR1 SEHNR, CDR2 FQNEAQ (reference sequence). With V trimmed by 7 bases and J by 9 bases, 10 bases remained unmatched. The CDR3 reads CASTNSGSGGEQFF. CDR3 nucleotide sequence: TGTGCCAGCACCAATAGCGGGAGTGGTGGTGAGCAGTTCTTC.

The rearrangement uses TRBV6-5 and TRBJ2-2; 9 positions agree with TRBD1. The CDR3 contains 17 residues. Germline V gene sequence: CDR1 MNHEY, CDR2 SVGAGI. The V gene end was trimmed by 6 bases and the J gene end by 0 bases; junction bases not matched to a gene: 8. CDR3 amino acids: CASSLGQGITNTGELFF. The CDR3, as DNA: TGTGCCAGCAGCCTGGGACAGGGAATAACGAACACCGGGGAGCTGTTTTTT.

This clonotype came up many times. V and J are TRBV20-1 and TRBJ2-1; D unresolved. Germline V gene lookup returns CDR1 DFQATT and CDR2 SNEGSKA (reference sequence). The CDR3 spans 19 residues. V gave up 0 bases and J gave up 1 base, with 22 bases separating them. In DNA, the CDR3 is TGCAGTGCTAGAGATACCCACTCGGTAGGATTGGTGTCCTACAATGAGCAGTTCTTC. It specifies CSARDTHSVGLVSYNEQFF.

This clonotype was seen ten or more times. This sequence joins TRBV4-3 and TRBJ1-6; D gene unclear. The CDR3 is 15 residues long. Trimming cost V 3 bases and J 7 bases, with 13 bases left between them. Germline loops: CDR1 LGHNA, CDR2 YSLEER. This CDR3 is CASSHGETRNSPLHF. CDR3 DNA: TGCGCCAGCAGCCACGGGGAAACCAGAAATTCACCCCTCCACTTT.

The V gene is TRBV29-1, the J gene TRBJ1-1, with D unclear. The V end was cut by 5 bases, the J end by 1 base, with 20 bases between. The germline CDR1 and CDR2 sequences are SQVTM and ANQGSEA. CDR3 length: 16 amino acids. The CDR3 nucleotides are TGCAGCGTTCGAAAGGATTCGGGCACCCCGAACACTGAAGCTTTCTTT. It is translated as CSVRKDSGTPNTEAFF. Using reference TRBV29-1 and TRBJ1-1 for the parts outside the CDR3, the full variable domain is SAVISQKPSRDICQRGTSLTIQCQVDSQVTMMFWYRQQPGQSLTLIATANQGSEATYESGFVIDKFPISRPNLTFSTLTVSNMSPEDSSIYLCSVRKDSGTPNTEAFFGQGTRLTVV.

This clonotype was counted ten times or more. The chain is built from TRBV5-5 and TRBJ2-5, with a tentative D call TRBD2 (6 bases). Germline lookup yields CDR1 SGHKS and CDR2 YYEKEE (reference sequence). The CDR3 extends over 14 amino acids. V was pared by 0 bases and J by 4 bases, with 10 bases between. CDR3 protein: CASSLGTTPETQYF. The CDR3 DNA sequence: TGTGCCAGCAGCTTGGGGACTACACCAGAGACCCAGTACTTC.

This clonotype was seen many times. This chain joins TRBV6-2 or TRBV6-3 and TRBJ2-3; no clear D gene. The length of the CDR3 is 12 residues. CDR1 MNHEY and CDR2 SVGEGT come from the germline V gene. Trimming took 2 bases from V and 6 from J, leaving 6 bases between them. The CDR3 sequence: CASSYVVDTQYF. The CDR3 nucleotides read TGTGCCAGCAGTTACGTCGTTGATACGCAGTATTTT.

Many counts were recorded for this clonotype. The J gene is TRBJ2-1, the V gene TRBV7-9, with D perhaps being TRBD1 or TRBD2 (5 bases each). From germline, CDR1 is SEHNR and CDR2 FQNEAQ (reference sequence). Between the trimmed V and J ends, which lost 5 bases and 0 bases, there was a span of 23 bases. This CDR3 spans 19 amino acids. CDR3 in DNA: TGTGCCAGCAGCCGCATTACGGGGCCGCTCAAGAGCTCCTACAATGAGCAGTTCTTC. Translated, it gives CASSRITGPLKSSYNEQFF.

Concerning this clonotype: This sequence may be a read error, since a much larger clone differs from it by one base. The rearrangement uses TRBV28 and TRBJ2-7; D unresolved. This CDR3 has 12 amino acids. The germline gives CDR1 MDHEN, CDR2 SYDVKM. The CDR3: CASRATNYEHYF. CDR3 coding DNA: TGTGCCAGCAGAGCGACGAACTACGAGCATTACTTC. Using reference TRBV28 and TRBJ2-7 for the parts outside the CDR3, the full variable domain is DVKVTQSSRYLVKRTGEKVFLECVQDMDHENMFWYRQDPGLGLRLIYFSYDVKMKEKGDIPEGYSVSREKKERFSLILESASTNQTSMYLCASRATNYEHYFGPGTRLTVT.

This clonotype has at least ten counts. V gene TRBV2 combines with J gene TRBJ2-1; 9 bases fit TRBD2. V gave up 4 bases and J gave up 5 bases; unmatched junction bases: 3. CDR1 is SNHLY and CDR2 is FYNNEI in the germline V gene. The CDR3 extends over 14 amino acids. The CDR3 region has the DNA TGTGCCAGCAGTGGCGCTAGCGGGAACAATGAGCAGTTCTTC. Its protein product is CASSGASGNNEQFF.

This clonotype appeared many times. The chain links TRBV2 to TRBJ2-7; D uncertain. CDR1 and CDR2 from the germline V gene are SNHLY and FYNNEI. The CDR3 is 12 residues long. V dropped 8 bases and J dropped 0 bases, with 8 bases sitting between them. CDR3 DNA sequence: TGTGCCAGCCTCCCAGACTCCTACGAGCAGTACTTC. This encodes CASLPDSYEQYF.